The present T cell receptor beta chain was sequenced within a study of identical twins. Unique molecular identifiers were present on the cDNA, which also gained a universal primer site by template switching. TCRdb fed the 5' RACE reads into MiXCR, producing one record per CDR3 protein. The sample includes 1.5 million to 2 million distinct CDR3 sequences, less than 35% of them seen just once. The CDR3 consists of 16 residues. Germline loops: CDR1 MNHEY, CDR2 SMNVEV (reference sequence). J lost 0 bases, V lost 5 bases, and 9 bases had no gene match. Whole-study results and caveats: Cord blood beta clonotypes that were abundant carried fewer insertions, and memory repertoires showed no such trend. The study reached conclusions through statistical analysis that was cross-sectional, not following the same donors.

Turning to this clonotype: Its antigen is unidentified.

Healthy Caucasians were all of the donors. The receptor was derived from a newborn girl in good health. Sequences were obtained from cord blood. This rearrangement joins TRBV27 to TRBJ2-5; 7 bases agree with TRBD1. Here the CDR3 DNA reads TGTGCCAGCAGTCCTCACCCACAGGGGTACCAAGAGACCCAGTACTTC. Amino acid sequence: CASSPHPQGYQETQYF.